The clone carrying this T cell receptor (beta chain) was seen at least ten times. Its antigen is not identified. This CDR3 has 11 residues. Trimming cost V 6 bases and J 7 bases, with 6 bases left between them. Germline assignment: CDR1 MNHEY and CDR2 SVGAGI. This record belongs to a study of tumor-infiltrating lymphocytes in primary liver carcinoma. Background on the study: There were roughly 3.5 to 7.5 million productive TCRbeta reads per sample, a yield similar across tissue types.

Synthesis of TCR beta cDNA was carried out from 450 to 650 ng total RNA with a constant-region primer. The TCR beta library was amplified through three nested multiplex PCR rounds in a modified ARM-PCR procedure. The opening two PCR rounds, roughly 11 cycles each, paired TRBV1-TRBV30 forward primers with a C-beta reverse primer. From the multiplex PCR reads, TCRdb called clonotypes with MiXCR, one entry per CDR3 protein. This sample has 320,000 or so distinct CDR3 sequences, with 55% to 65% found just once. Study-wide findings and caveats: Compared with tumor region pairs, tumor-adjacent and tumor-blood pairs overlapped less.

The authors took blood RNA from unsorted whole blood and also extracted germline DNA. The J gene is TRBJ2-2, the V gene TRBV6-5, with D possibly matching TRBD2 (5 bases). This clonotype was sampled from a man in his forties with primary liver carcinoma and hepatitis B virus infection. Sequenced input: peripheral blood. CDR3 nucleotides: TGTGCCAGCAGAAGCGGCGGGGAGCTGTTTTTT. The encoded protein is CASRSGGELFF.